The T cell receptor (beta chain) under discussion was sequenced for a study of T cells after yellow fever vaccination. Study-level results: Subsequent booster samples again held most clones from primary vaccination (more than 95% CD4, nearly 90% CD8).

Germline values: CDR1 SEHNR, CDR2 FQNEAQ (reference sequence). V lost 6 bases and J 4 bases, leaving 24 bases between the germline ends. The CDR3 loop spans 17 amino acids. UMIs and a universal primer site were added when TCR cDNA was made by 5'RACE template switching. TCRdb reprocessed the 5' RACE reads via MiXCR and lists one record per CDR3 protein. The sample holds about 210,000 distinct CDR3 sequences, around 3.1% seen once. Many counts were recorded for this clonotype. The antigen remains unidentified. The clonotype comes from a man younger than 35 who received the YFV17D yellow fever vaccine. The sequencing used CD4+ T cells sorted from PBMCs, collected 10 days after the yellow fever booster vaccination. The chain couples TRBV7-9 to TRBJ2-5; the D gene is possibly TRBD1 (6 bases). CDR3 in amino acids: CASSSGRDTQIGETQYF. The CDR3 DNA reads TGTGCCAGCAGTTCAGGCCGGGACACCCAAATTGGAGAGACCCAGTACTTC.